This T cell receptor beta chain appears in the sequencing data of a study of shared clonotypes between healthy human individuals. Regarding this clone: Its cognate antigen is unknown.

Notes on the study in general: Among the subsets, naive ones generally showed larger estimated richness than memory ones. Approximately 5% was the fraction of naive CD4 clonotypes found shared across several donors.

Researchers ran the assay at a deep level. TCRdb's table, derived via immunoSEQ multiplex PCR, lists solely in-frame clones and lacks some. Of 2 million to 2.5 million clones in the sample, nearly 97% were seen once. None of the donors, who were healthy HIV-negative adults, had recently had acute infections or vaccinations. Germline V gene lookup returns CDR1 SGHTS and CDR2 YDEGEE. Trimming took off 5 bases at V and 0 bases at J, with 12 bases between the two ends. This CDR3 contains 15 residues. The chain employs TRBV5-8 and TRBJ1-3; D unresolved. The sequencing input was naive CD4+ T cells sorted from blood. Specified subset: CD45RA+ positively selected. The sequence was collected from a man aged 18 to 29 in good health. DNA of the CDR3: TGTGCCAGCAGTCTCTGGTCAGACTCTGGAAACACCATATATTTT. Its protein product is CASSLWSDSGNTIYF. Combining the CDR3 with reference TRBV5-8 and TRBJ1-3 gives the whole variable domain EAGVTQSPTHLIKTRGQQATLRCSPISGHTSVYWYQQALGLGLQFLLWYDEGEERNRGNFPPRFSGRQFPNYSSELNVNALELEDSALYLCASSLWSDSGNTIYFGEGSWLTVV.